This paragraph covers one T cell receptor beta chain sequence. Its antigen is unidentified. This entry belongs to a study of OX40 agonist ivuxolimab in advanced cancers. Study background: Patients undergoing dose escalation presented with hepatocellular carcinoma, melanoma, renal cell or head and neck cancer. Whole-study results and caveats: Clonal expansion from baseline to week 6 occurred in both CD4+ and CD8+ T cells.

Germline V gene lookup returns CDR1 SEHNR and CDR2 FQNEAQ (reference sequence). The CDR3 extends over 14 amino acids. Trimming took off 1 base at V and 9 bases at J, with 13 bases between the two ends. Sequenced by immunoSEQ multiplex PCR; TCRdb stores in-frame clones only, minus some. Counted here are around 70,000 clones, 85% to 95% occurring once; the ten biggest clones make up around 6.1%. The input for sequencing was CD4+ or CD8+ T cells sorted from blood, taken in a trial of the OX40 agonist ivuxolimab. This TCR came from an adult with an advanced solid tumor such as melanoma, head and neck, liver or kidney cancer. V usage is TRBV7-9 and J usage is TRBJ2-1; D remains ambiguous. The CDR3 here is CASSLGVGWGEQFF. CDR3 nucleotide sequence: TGTGCCAGCAGCTTAGGGGTGGGGTGGGGTGAGCAGTTCTTC.